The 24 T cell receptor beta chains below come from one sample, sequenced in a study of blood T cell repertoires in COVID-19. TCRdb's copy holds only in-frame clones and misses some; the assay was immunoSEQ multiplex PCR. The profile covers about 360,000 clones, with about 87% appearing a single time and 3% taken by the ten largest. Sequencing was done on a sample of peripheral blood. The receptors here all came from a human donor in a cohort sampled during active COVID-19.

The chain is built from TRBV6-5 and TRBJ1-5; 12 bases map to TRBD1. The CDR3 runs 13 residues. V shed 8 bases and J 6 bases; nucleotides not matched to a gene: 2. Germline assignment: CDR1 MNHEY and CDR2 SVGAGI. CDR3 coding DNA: TGTGCCAGCGGGACAGGGGGCGGTCAGCCCCAGCATTTT. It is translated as CASGTGGGQPQHF.

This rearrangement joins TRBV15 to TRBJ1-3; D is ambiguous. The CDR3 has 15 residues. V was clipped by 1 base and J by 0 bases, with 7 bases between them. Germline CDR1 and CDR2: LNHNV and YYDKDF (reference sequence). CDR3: CATSRGKSSGNTIYF. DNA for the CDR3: TGTGCCACCAGCAGAGGCAAGAGCTCTGGAAACACCATATATTTT. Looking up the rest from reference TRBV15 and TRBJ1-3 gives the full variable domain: DAMVIQNPRYQVTQFGKPVTLSCSQTLNHNVMYWYQQKSSQAPKLLFHYYDKDFNNEADTPDNFQSRRPNTSFCFLDIRSPGLGDTAMYLCATSRGKSSGNTIYFGEGSWLTVV.

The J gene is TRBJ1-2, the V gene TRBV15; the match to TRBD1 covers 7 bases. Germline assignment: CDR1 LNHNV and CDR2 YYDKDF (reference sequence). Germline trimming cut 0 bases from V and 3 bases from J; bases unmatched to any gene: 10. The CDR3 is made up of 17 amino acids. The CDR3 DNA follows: TGTGCCACCAGCAGAGATCGACCCGACAGGGCCTACTATGGCTACACCTTC. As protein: CATSRDRPDRAYYGYTF.

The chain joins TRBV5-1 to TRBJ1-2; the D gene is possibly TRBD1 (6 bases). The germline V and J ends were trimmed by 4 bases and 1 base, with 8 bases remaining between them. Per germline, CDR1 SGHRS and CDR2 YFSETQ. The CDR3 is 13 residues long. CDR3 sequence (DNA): TGCGCCAGCAGCCCGGACAGTAACTATGGCTACACCTTC. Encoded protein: CASSPDSNYGYTF.

The CDR3 is CASSAGQQETQYF. DNA for the CDR3: TGTGCCAGCAGCGCGGGACAGCAAGAGACCCAGTACTTC. V and J are TRBV5-4 and TRBJ2-5, with D maybe TRBD1 (7 bases). Trimming shortened V by 4 bases and J by 2 bases, and 9 bases separated the two germline ends. CDR1 and CDR2 from the germline V gene are SGHNT and YYREEE (reference sequence). The CDR3 is 13 residues long.

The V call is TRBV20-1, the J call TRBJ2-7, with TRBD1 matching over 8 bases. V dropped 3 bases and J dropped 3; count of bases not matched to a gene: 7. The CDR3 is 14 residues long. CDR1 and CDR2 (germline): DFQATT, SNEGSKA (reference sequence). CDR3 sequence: CSASPPQGGYEQYF. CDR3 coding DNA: TGCAGTGCTAGTCCCCCACAGGGGGGCTACGAGCAGTACTTC.

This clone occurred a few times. The CDR3 loop reads CASSLAGEKETEAFF. The CDR3 DNA reads as TGTGCCAGCAGCTTAGCCGGTGAAAAGGAGACTGAAGCTTTCTTT. This rearrangement joins TRBV11-1 to TRBJ1-1; no reliable D call. Deletions cut 0 bases from V and 5 bases from J, with 13 bases between. Germline V gene lookup returns CDR1 SGHAT and CDR2 FQDESV (reference sequence). This CDR3 region has 15 residues. The full variable domain, with the rest looked up from reference TRBV11-1 and TRBJ1-1, is EAEVAQSPRYKITEKSQAVAFWCDPISGHATLYWYRQILGQGPELLVQFQDESVVDDSQLPKDRFSAERLKGVDSTLKIQPAELGDSAMYLCASSLAGEKETEAFFGQGTRLTVV.

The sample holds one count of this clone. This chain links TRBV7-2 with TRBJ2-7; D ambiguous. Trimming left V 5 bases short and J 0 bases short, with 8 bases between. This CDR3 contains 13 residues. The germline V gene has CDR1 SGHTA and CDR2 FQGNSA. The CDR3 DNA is TGTGCCAGCAGCCCCGACAACTCCTACGAGCAGTACTTC. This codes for CASSPDNSYEQYF.

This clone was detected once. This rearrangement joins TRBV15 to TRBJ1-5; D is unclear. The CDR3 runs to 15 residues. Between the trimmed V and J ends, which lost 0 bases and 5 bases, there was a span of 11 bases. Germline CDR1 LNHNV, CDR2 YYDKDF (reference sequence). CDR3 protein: CATSRDGRRDQPQHF. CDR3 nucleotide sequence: TGTGCCACCAGCAGAGATGGGCGGAGGGATCAGCCCCAGCATTTT.

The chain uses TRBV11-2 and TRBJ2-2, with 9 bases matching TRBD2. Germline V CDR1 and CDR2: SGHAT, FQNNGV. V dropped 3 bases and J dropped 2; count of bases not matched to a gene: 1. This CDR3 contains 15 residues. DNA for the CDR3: TGTGCCAGCAGCTTTAGCGGGAGCAACACCGGGGAGCTGTTTTTT. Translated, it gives CASSFSGSNTGELFF.

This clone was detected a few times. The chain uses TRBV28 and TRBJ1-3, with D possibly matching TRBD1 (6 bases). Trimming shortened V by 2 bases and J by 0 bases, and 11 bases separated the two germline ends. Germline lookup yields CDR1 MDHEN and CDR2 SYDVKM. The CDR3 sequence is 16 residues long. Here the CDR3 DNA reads TGTGCCAGCAGTTTACTAGGGGGTCTCTCTGGAAACACCATATATTTT. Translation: CASSLLGGLSGNTIYF.

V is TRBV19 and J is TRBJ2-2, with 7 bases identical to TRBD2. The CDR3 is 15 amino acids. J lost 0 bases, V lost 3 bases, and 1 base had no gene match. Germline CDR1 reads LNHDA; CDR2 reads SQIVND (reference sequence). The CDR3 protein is CASSMGGTNTGELFF. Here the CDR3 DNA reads TGTGCCAGTAGTATGGGAGGGACGAACACCGGGGAGCTGTTTTTT.

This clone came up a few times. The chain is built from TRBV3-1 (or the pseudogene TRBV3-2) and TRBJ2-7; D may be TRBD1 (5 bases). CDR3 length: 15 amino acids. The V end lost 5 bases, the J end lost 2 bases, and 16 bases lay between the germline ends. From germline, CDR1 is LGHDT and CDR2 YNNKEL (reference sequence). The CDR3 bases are TGTGCCAGCAGCGTCTACAGGTTATTGACCTACGAGCAGTACTTC. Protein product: CASSVYRLLTYEQYF.

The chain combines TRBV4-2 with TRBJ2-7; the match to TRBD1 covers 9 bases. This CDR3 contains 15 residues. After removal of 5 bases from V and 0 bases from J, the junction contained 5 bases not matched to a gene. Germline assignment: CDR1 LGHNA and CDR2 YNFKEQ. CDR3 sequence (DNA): TGTGCCAGCAGCTTACGACAGGGGGACTCCTACGAGCAGTACTTC. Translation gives CASSLRQGDSYEQYF.

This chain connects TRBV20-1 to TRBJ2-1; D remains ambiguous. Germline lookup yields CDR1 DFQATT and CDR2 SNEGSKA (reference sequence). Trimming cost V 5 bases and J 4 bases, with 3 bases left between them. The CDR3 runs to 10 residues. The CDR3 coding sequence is TGCAGTGCTGAGTACAATGAGCAGTTCTTC. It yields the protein CSAEYNEQFF.

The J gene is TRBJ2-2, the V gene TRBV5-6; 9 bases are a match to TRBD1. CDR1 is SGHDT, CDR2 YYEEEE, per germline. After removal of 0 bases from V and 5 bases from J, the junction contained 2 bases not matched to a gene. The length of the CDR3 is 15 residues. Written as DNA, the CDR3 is TGTGCCAGCAGCTTGGGACAGGGGGGGACCGGGGAGCTGTTTTTT. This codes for CASSLGQGGTGELFF.

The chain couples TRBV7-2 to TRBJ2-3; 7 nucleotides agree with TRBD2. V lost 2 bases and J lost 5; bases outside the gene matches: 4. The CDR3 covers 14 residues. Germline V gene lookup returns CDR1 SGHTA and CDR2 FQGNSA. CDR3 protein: CASSLLSGLDTQYF. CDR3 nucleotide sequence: TGTGCCAGCAGCTTACTTAGCGGGTTAGATACGCAGTATTTT.

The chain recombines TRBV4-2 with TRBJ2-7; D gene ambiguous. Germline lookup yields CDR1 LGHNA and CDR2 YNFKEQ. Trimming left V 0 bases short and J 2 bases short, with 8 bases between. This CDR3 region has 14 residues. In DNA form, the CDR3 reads TGTGCCAGCAGCCAAGACCCAGCGCCCTACGAGCAGTACTTC. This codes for CASSQDPAPYEQYF.

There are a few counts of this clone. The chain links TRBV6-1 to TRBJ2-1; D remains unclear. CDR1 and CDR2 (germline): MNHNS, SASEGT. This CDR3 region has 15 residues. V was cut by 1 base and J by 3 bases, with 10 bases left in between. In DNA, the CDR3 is TGTGCCAGCAGTGAAGGCGCAGGCCACTACAATGAGCAGTTCTTC. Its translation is CASSEGAGHYNEQFF.

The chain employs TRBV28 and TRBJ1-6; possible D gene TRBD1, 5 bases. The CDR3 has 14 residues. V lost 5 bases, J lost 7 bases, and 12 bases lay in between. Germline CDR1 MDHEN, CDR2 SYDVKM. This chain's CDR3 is CASSPAGRNSPLHF. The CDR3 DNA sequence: TGTGCCAGCAGTCCCGCAGGGCGGAATTCACCCCTCCACTTT.

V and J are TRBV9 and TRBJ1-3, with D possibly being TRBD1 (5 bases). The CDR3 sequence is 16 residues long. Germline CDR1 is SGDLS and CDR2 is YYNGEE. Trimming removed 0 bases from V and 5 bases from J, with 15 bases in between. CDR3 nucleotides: TGTGCCAGCAGCGTAGGGGGAGGGACGCAAAGAAACACCATATATTTT. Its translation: CASSVGGGTQRNTIYF.

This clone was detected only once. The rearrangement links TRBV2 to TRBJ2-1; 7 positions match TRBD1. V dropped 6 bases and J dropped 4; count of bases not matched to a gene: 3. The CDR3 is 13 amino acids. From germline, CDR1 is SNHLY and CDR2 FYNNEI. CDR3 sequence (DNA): TGTGCCAGCAGGCCGGGACAGTACAATGAGCAGTTCTTC. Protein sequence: CASRPGQYNEQFF.

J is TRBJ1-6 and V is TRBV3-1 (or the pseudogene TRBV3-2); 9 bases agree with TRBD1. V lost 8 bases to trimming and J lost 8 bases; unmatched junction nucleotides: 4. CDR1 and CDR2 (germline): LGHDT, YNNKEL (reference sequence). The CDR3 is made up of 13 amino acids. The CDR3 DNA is TGTGCCAGCGGGACAGGGACTGATTCACCCCTCCACTTT. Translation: CASGTGTDSPLHF.

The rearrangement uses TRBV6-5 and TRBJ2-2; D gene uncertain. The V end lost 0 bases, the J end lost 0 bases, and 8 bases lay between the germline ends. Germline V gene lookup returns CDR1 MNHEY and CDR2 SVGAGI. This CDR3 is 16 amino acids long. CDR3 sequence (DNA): TGTGCCAGCAGTTACTCGAGGCCCACGAACACCGGGGAGCTGTTTTTT. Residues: CASSYSRPTNTGELFF.